This T cell receptor beta chain originates from a study of blood T cell repertoires in COVID-19. Study context: Samples of COVID-19 (acute and convalescent) were obtained from the United States, Italy and Spain. PBMCs, B-cell-depleted T cells, or T cells were the source of the cDNA or gDNA that made up the material.

This CDR3 comprises 15 residues. The ends were cut back, 1 base at V and 0 bases at J, with 7 bases in the middle. CDR1 is LNHDA and CDR2 is SQIVND in the germline V gene (reference sequence). Generated by immunoSEQ multiplex PCR, the TCRdb table keeps only in-frame clones and is missing some. This sample has 250,000 to 350,000 clones, with approximately 87% found just once. The sample comprised peripheral blood. The clonotype comes from a woman in her twenties or thirties with COVID-19, enrolled during active disease. The chain recombines TRBV19 with TRBJ2-1; weak D call: TRBD1 (5 bases). The CDR3 sequence: CASSIGQSSYNEQFF. DNA of the CDR3: TGTGCCAGTAGTATAGGACAGAGCTCCTACAATGAGCAGTTCTTC.